These T cell receptor beta chains were read from a single sample in a study of blood T cell repertoires in COVID-19. Method: immunoSEQ multiplex PCR; TCRdb's copy keeps in-frame clones and lacks some. Among roughly 150,000 clones listed, roughly 82% were seen once. Source material: peripheral blood. The origin of the receptors is a woman aged 45-60 years in a cohort sampled during active or convalescent COVID-19. The conserved cysteine and the conserved F or W are not part of the CDR3 here. The order of the fields is V gene, J gene, CDR3 length, D gene, CDR3 protein. The D gene is left open where the match is weak.

TRBV1	TRBJ2-1	17	NA	TSSPRLAGGLSSYNEQF
TRBV3-1/TRBV3-2	TRBJ2-5	11	TRBD2	ASSQASGVTQY
TRBV20-1	TRBJ2-1	9	NA	SATGSGEQF
TRBV5-1	TRBJ1-3	17	TRBD1	ASSLGTGGSLSSGNTIY
TRBV5-1	TRBJ1-4	15	TRBD1	ASSNKSPGQTDEKLF
TRBV4-2	TRBJ1-1	13	TRBD1	ASSQGNTGATEAF
TRBV4-1	TRBJ2-2	16	TRBD2	ASSQDPLAGVNTGELF
TRBV5-6	TRBJ1-2	14	TRBD1	ASSLPGQGTIYGYT
TRBV19	TRBJ1-1	9	NA	ASTVDSQAF
TRBV13	TRBJ1-4	13	NA	ASSLRRGPQEKLF
TRBV12-3/TRBV12-4	TRBJ2-7	11	TRBD2	ASRTSGGSEQY
TRBV27	TRBJ1-2	12	NA	ASRRRGPLYGYT
TRBV6-1	TRBJ2-3	17	TRBD2	ASSEYPLTSGGVTDTQY
TRBV5-1	TRBJ2-7	11	NA	ASSATGSYEQY
TRBV18	TRBJ2-5	13	NA	ASSPRDSTPETQY
TRBV15	TRBJ2-7	9	TRBD2	ATGGGYEQY
TRBV9	TRBJ1-4	14	NA	ASSPQEAPGDEKLF
TRBV7-7	TRBJ2-2	14	TRBD2	ASKRLAGAGTGELF
TRBV2	TRBJ1-1	11	NA	ASSVRGYTEAF
TRBV7-6	TRBJ2-5	13	NA	ASSLARANQETQY
TRBV2	TRBJ2-7	11	NA	ASSVNNAYEQY
TRBV4-1	TRBJ2-7	16	TRBD1	ASSQVSSPGTGPYEQY
TRBV3-1/TRBV3-2	TRBJ1-3	15	NA	ASSQDVGGTLASTIY
TRBV6-6	TRBJ1-4	12	NA	ASYRTATNEKLF
TRBV11-1	TRBJ2-2	13	NA	ASSLETTGTGELF
TRBV29-1	TRBJ2-3	12	TRBD2	SAKTSGGTDTQY
TRBV4-3	TRBJ1-2	16	TRBD1	ASSQLLTRDSFEYGYT
TRBV12-3/TRBV12-4	TRBJ2-5	11	TRBD1	ASSSDRVETQY
TRBV24-1	TRBJ1-2	11	NA	ATSDPREVGYT
TRBV7-3	TRBJ2-1	14	TRBD2	ASSPEGLAGYNEQF
TRBV5-1	TRBJ2-7	12	NA	ASSLGRDSYEQY
TRBV9	TRBJ2-1	12	NA	ASSPGGGYNEQF
TRBV6-5	TRBJ2-4	13	TRBD2	ASRDPSGNKNIQY